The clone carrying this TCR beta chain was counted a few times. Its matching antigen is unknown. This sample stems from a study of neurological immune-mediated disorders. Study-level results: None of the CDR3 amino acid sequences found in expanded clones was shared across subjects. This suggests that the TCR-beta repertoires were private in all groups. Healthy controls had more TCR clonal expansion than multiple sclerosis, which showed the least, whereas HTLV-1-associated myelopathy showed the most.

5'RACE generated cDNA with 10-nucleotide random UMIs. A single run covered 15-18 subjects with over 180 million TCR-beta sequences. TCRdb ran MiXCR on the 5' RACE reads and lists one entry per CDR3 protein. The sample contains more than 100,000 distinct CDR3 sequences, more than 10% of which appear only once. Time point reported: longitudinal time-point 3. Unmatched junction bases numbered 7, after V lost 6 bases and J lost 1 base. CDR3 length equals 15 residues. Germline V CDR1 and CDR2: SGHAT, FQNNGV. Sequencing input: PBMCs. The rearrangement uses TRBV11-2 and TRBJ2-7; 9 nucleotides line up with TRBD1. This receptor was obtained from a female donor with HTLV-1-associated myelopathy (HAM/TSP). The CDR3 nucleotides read TGTGCCAGCAGAGCCGGGACAGGGAGGTCCTACGAGCAGTACTTC. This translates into CASRAGTGRSYEQYF.